This T cell receptor (beta chain) is drawn from a study of regulatory T cells in long-lasting Graves disease. This clonotype was counted only a few times. Sequencing libraries for TCR beta were prepared with iRepertoire HTBI primers and Arm-PCR of CDR3 regions. MiXCR, run by TCRdb on the multiplex PCR reads, gives a single entry per CDR3 protein. This sample has around 400,000 distinct CDR3 sequences, with 15% found just once. The CDR3 spans 16 residues. Trimming took 4 bases from V and 3 from J, leaving 18 bases between them. Germline CDR1 and CDR2: MGHRA and YSYEKL. Stated time point: newly diagnosed GD, antithyroid drugs for less than 3 months. Extracted RNA from PBMCs served as the source of the TCR library. These same data were also listed under a study on T cells in Graves' hyperthyroidism and ophthalmopathy. That report notes: Uncontrolled infection, other autoimmune disease, pregnancy or lactation barred patients from enrollment. When the TCR CDR3 underwent first-round RT-PCR, the HTBI primer set was used.

This sequence joins TRBV4-1 and TRBJ2-5, with D perhaps TRBD1 (5 bases). This material consisted of peripheral blood mononuclear cells (PBMCs), taken at new diagnosis, from a patient treated with antithyroid drugs. The TCR was taken from a woman aged 40 to 49 with Graves disease. CDR3 sequence (DNA): TGCGCCAGCAGCCCCCTGGGTCAGGGAAGGAAAGAGACCCAGTACTTC. This gives the protein CASSPLGQGRKETQYF.